This T cell receptor beta chain was sequenced for a study of cytomegalovirus exposure and HLA in healthy donors. The PCR used 60 Vbeta and 13 Jbeta primers. Data came from immunoSEQ multiplex PCR; TCRdb stores just in-frame clones and leaves some out. The repertoire holds about 140,000 clones, with approximately 82% as singletons. This clone was seen just once. The sample was PBMCs. The TCR originated in a woman in her thirties or forties in good health and CMV-seronegative.

The CDR3 here is CAWSTKGTGFYEQYF. CDR3 DNA: TGTGCCTGGAGCACTAAGGGGACAGGGTTCTACGAGCAGTACTTC. The chain recombines TRBV30 with TRBJ2-7; 9 bases align to TRBD1. The J segment lost 3 bases and the V segment lost 3 bases, leaving 9 bases of the junction unmatched. Looked up from germline, CDR1 is GTSNPN and CDR2 is SVGIG (reference sequence). CDR3 length equals 15 residues.